The following is a TCR beta chain sequence with its context. The antigen remains undetermined. An end of the junction does not agree with germline; a read error may underlie this. Exclusion criteria comprised other autoimmune diseases, uncontrolled infections, pregnancy or lactation in patients. This sample was included in a study of Graves' ophthalmopathy and Graves' hyperthyroidism. Notes on the study in general: Ophthalmopathy progression was predicted with 70.59% sensitivity and roughly 74% specificity.

Amplified TCR beta CDR3 regions were obtained using RNA transcripts as template. First-round RT-PCR with HTBI primers preceded a second-round multiplex PCR. TCRdb re-analysed the multiplex PCR reads in MiXCR, keeping a single row per CDR3 protein. Among approximately 700,000 distinct CDR3 sequences, under 50% were seen once, and the ten largest hold more than 3%. The TCR comes from an adult man with Graves' ophthalmopathy. The sample consisted of peripheral blood.

CDR3 DNA: TGTGCCAGCAGTTACAAAGGTCAAGAGACCCAGTACTTC. It is translated as CASSYKGQETQYF. The chain joins TRBV10-3 to TRBJ2-5; D unclear. The CDR3 consists of 13 residues. Germline loops: CDR1 ENHRY, CDR2 SYGVKD.